One sample yielded the 15 T cell receptor beta chains listed below, sequenced in a study of blood T cell repertoires in COVID-19. TCRdb's table, derived via immunoSEQ multiplex PCR, lists solely in-frame clones and lacks some. The sample lists some 350,000 clones, over 75% seen once, with roughly 1% in the top ten. Source material: PBMCs or T cells enriched from blood (not recorded which). These receptors were taken from a man younger than 35 who had recovered from COVID-19.

This chain joins TRBV18 and TRBJ2-5, with TRBD2 matching over 7 bases. Germline values: CDR1 KGHSH, CDR2 LQKENI. This CDR3 is built from 14 residues. Trimming cost V 3 bases and J 4 bases; bases outside gene matches: 5. Here the CDR3 reads CASSPSGGVETQYF. DNA for the CDR3: TGTGCCAGCTCACCTTCGGGGGGTGTAGAGACCCAGTACTTC.

The chain employs TRBV7-2 and TRBJ2-1, with D possibly TRBD2 on 6 matching bases. The V and J ends lost 5 bases and 4 bases respectively, with 15 bases between them. The length of the CDR3 is 15 residues. Per germline, CDR1 SGHTA and CDR2 FQGNSA. The CDR3 DNA follows: TGTGCCAGCAGCAAGTGGGGGGACCCATACAATGAGCAGTTCTTC. It encodes CASSKWGDPYNEQFF.

The chain employs TRBV5-6 and TRBJ2-1; 10 nucleotides match TRBD2. V gave up 7 bases and J gave up 7 bases; unmatched junction bases: 8. The germline V gene encodes CDR1 SGHDT and CDR2 YYEEEE. There are 14 residues in the CDR3. In nucleotides, the CDR3 is TGTGCCAGCGGACTAGCGGCCAGACGTAATGAGCAGTTCTTC. As protein: CASGLAARRNEQFF. Full variable domain (missing parts from reference TRBV5-6 and TRBJ2-1): DAGVTQSPTHLIKTRGQQVTLRCSPKSGHDTVSWYQQALGQGPQFIFQYYEEEERQRGNFPDRFSGHQFPNYSSELNVNALLLGDSALYLCASGLAARRNEQFFGPGTRLTVL.

The chain uses TRBV6-5 and TRBJ2-1; D not certain. Germline V lookup: CDR1 MNHEY, CDR2 SVGAGI. CDR3 length equals 11 residues. Trimming cost V 4 bases and J 10 bases, with 8 bases left between them. CDR3 in DNA: TGTGCCAGCAGTTCACCGGTGGAGCAGTTCTTC. Residues: CASSSPVEQFF.

The rearrangement joins TRBV4-1 to TRBJ2-5; 14 nucleotides match TRBD2. Germline V gene sequence: CDR1 MGHRA, CDR2 YSYEKL. V lost 1 base, J lost 4 bases, and 2 bases stayed unmatched. The length of the CDR3 is 16 residues. CDR3 coding DNA: TGCGCCAGCAGCCAAGGACTAGCGGGGGGGCGAGAGACCCAGTACTTC. Protein product: CASSQGLAGGRETQYF.

This chain uses TRBV28 with TRBJ1-2; D not resolved. Germline V gene data show CDR1 as MDHEN and CDR2 as SYDVKM. The CDR3 totals 12 residues. V was pared by 8 bases and J by 4 bases, with 11 bases between. CDR3 nucleotides: TGTGCCAGCCACGGAGCGACCTATGGCTACACCTTC. Translating it yields CASHGATYGYTF.

DNA for the CDR3: TGTGCCAGTAGTAGCCGACAGGGGGCAAATCAGCCCCAGCATTTT. It encodes CASSSRQGANQPQHF. The chain uses TRBV19 and TRBJ1-5; 10 bases are shared with TRBD1. The V gene end was trimmed by 4 bases and the J gene end by 4 bases; junction bases not matched to a gene: 4. This CDR3 spans 15 amino acids. Germline CDR1 and CDR2: LNHDA and SQIVND (reference sequence).

The rearrangement links TRBV12-3 or TRBV12-4 to TRBJ1-4; weak D call: TRBD1 (5 bases). Trimming cost V 6 bases and J 7 bases, with 6 bases left between them. The CDR3 is 11 residues long. The CDR3 is CASRQGEKLFF. CDR3 coding DNA: TGTGCCAGCAGGCAGGGTGAAAAACTGTTTTTT.

This chain links TRBV10-3 with TRBJ1-1, with 7 bases aligning to TRBD1. Per germline, CDR1 ENHRY and CDR2 SYGVKD. With 6 bases clipped from V and 5 bases from J, the junction kept 9 bases outside the gene matches. CDR3 length: 14 amino acids. CDR3 sequence (DNA): TGTGCCATCAGGGTAACAGGGGCAAATACTGAAGCTTTCTTT. It translates to CAIRVTGANTEAFF.

The chain joins TRBV18 to TRBJ2-5; D may be TRBD2 (6 bases). The V end was cut by 5 bases, the J end by 1 base, with 20 bases between. CDR1 is KGHSH and CDR2 is LQKENI in the germline V gene. This CDR3 is built from 17 residues. This chain's CDR3 is CASSNRGQAGPQETQYF. DNA of the CDR3: TGTGCCAGCTCAAACCGCGGCCAAGCGGGCCCCCAAGAGACCCAGTACTTC.

The chain links TRBV7-2 to TRBJ2-1; the match to TRBD2 covers 12 bases. With V trimmed by 5 bases and J by 4 bases, 9 bases remained unmatched. Germline V gene data show CDR1 as SGHTA and CDR2 as FQGNSA. The CDR3 contains 17 residues. CDR3 bases: TGTGCCAGCAGCAAACAGACTAGCGGGAGTGGTTACAATGAGCAGTTCTTC. Its protein is CASSKQTSGSGYNEQFF.

This rearrangement joins TRBV7-9 to TRBJ2-1, with D maybe TRBD2 (5 bases). Germline lookup yields CDR1 SEHNR and CDR2 FQNEAQ (reference sequence). V lost 4 bases and J 7 bases, leaving 11 bases between the germline ends. The CDR3 is made up of 13 amino acids. CDR3 sequence reads: CASSSSTKNEQFF. The CDR3, as DNA: TGTGCCAGCAGCTCCTCGACTAAGAATGAGCAGTTCTTC.

This CDR3 reads CASSAGLITGELFF. The CDR3 DNA sequence: TGTGCCAGCAGCGCGGGACTTATAACCGGGGAGCTGTTTTTT. The V gene is TRBV7-6, the J gene TRBJ2-2; possible D gene TRBD2, 6 bases. Trimming stripped 5 bases from V and 5 bases from J, with 12 bases between. Germline CDR1 reads SGHVS; CDR2 reads FNYEAQ. The CDR3 has 14 residues.

V gene TRBV2 combines with J gene TRBJ1-5; 7 bases agree with TRBD1. CDR3 length: 20 residues. The germline gives CDR1 SNHLY, CDR2 FYNNEI. Trimming took 4 bases from V and 2 from J; bases not matched to a gene: 20. CDR3 protein: CASSGPPWWGDSTRNQPQHF. The CDR3 DNA sequence: TGTGCCAGCAGTGGTCCCCCCTGGTGGGGGGACAGTACTCGCAATCAGCCCCAGCATTTT.

This sequence joins TRBV5-4 and TRBJ1-3; D might be TRBD1 (5 bases). V lost 0 bases to trimming and J lost 0 bases, with 13 bases between them. Germline assignment: CDR1 SGHNT and CDR2 YYREEE (reference sequence). This CDR3 contains 17 residues. The CDR3 DNA is TGTGCCAGCAGCTTGGGTGGGGCCCTCAGCTCTGGAAACACCATATATTTT. As protein: CASSLGGALSSGNTIYF.